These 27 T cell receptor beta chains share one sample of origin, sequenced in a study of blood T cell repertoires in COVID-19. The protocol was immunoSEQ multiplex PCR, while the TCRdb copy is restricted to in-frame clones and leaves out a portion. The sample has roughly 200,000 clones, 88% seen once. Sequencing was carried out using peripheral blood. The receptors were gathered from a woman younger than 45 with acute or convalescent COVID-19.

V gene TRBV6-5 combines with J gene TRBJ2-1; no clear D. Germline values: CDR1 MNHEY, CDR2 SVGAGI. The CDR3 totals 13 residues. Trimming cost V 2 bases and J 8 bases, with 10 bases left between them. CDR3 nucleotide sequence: TGTGCCAGCAGTTACAAACTTTCGGATGAGCAGTTCTTC. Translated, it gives CASSYKLSDEQFF.

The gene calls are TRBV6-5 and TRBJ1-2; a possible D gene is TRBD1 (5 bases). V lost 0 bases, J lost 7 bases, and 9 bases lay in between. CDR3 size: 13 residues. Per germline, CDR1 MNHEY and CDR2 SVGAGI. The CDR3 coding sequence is TGTGCCAGCAGTTACTCGACAGTCTCTGGCTACACCTTC. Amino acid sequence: CASSYSTVSGYTF.

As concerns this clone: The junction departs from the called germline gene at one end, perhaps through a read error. DNA for the CDR3: TGTGCCAGCAGCTTCCGGGACACGGCCGTCTTT. Protein product: CASSFRDTAVF. This rearrangement joins TRBV11-2 to TRBJ1-1, with D possibly TRBD1 on 6 matching bases. CDR3 length equals 11 residues. Germline V gene data show CDR1 as SGHAT and CDR2 as FQNNGV.

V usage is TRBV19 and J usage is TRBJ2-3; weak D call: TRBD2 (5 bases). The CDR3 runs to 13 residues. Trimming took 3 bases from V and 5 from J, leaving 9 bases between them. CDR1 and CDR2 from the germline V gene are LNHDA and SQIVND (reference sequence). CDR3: CASSIGELDTQYF. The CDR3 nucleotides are TGTGCCAGTAGTATCGGGGAGTTAGATACGCAGTATTTT.

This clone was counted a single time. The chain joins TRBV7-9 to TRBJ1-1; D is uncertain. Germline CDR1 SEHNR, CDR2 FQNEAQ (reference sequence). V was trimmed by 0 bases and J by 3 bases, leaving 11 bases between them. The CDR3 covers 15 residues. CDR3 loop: CASSLARGSDTEAFF. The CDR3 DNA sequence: TGTGCCAGCAGCTTAGCGCGCGGCAGTGACACTGAAGCTTTCTTT.

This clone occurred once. This chain's CDR3 is CSVKLADRQYF. CDR3 nucleotide sequence: TGCAGCGTTAAACTAGCTGATAGGCAGTACTTC. The genes are TRBV29-1 and TRBJ2-7; D is possibly TRBD2 (6 bases). This CDR3 is 11 amino acids long. With 5 bases removed from V and 9 bases from J, the gap between germline ends came to 14 bases. CDR1 is SQVTM and CDR2 is ANQGSEA in the germline V gene.

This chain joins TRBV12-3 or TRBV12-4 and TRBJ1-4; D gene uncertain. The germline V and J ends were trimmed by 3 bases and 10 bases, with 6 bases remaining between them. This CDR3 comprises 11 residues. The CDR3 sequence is CASSLRAKLFF. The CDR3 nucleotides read TGTGCCAGCAGTTTGAGGGCAAAACTGTTTTTT.

CDR3 sequence (DNA): TGTGCCAGCAGCCAGGCTGGACAGGGGGCCTGGGCTTTCTTT. It specifies CASSQAGQGAWAFF. The chain uses TRBV4-2 and TRBJ1-1; 11 bases fit TRBD1. The germline V gene has CDR1 LGHNA and CDR2 YNFKEQ. The V and J ends lost 3 bases and 11 bases, in that order; junction bases with no gene match: 8. The CDR3 runs 14 residues.

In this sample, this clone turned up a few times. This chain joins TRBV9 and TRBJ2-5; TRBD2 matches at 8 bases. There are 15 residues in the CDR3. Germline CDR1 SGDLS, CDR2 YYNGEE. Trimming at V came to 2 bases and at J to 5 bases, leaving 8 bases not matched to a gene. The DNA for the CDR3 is TGTGCCAGCAGCGTCTCCGGGACTAGGGGCGAGACCCAGTACTTC. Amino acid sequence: CASSVSGTRGETQYF.

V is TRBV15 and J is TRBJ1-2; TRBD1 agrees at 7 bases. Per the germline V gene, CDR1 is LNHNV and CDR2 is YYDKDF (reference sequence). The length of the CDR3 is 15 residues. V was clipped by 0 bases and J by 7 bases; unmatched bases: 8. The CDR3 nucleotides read TGTGCCACCAGCAGAGAGGGACAGCGGTGGGGTGGCTACACCTTC. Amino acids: CATSREGQRWGGYTF. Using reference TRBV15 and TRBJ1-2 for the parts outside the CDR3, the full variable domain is DAMVIQNPRYQVTQFGKPVTLSCSQTLNHNVMYWYQQKSSQAPKLLFHYYDKDFNNEADTPDNFQSRRPNTSFCFLDIRSPGLGDTAMYLCATSREGQRWGGYTFGSGTRLTVV.

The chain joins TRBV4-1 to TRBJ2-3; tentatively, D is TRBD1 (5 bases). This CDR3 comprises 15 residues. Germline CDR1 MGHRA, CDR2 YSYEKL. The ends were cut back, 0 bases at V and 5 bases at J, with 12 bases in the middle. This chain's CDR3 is CASSQEGTDIDTQYF. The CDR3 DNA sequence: TGCGCCAGCAGCCAAGAGGGTACGGACATAGATACGCAGTATTTT.

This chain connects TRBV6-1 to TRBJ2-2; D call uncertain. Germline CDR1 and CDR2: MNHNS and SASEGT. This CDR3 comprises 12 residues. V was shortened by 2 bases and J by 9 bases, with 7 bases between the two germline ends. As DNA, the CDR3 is TGTGCCAGCAGTGAAACAGTGAGGGAGCTGTTTTTT. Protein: CASSETVRELFF.

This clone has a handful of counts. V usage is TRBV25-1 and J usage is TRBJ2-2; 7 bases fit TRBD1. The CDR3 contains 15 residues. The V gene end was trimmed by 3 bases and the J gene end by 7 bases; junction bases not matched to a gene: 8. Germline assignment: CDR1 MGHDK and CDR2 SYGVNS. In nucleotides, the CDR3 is TGTGCCAGCAGTGAGTTCCGGGACAGCGGCGGGGAGCTGTTTTTT. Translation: CASSEFRDSGGELFF.

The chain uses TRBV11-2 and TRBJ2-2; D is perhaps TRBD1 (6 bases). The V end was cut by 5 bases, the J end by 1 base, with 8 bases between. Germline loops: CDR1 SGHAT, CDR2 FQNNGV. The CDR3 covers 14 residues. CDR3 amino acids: CASSPRGNTGELFF. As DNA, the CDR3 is TGTGCCAGCAGCCCCAGGGGGAACACCGGGGAGCTGTTTTTT.

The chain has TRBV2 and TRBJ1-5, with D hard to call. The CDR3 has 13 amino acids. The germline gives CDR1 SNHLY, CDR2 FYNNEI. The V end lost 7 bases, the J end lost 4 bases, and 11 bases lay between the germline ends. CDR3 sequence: CASTPSKNQPQHF. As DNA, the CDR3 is TGTGCCAGCACCCCAAGCAAAAATCAGCCCCAGCATTTT.

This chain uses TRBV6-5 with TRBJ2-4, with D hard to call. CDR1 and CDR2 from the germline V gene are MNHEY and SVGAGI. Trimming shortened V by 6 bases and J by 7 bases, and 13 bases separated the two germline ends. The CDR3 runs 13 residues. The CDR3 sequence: CASSYPALNIQYF. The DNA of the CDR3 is TGTGCCAGCAGCTACCCAGCGTTGAACATTCAGTACTTC.

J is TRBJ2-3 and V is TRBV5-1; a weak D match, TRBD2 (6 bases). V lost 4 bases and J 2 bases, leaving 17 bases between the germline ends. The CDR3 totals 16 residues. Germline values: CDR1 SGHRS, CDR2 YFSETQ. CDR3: CASSLGLRAVTDTQYF. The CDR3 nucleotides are TGCGCCAGCAGCCTGGGACTGCGGGCGGTCACAGATACGCAGTATTTT.

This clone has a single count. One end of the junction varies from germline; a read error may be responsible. The CDR3 coding sequence is TGTGCCAGCTCCTTAGGGGCAGGGGTCACTGAAGCTTCCTTT. Its translation: CASSLGAGVTEASF. The chain joins TRBV6-5 to TRBJ1-1, with TRBD1 as a possible D gene (6 bases). CDR3 length equals 14 residues. Germline lookup yields CDR1 MNHEY and CDR2 SVGAGI.

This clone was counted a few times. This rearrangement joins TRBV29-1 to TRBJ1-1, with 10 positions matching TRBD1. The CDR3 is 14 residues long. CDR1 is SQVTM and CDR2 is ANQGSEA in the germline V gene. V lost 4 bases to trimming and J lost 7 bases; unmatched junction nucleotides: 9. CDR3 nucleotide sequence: TGCAGCGTTGTAAGGGGACAGGGGAATTATGAAGCTTTCTTT. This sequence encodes CSVVRGQGNYEAFF. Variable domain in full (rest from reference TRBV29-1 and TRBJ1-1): SAVISQKPSRDICQRGTSLTIQCQVDSQVTMMFWYRQQPGQSLTLIATANQGSEATYESGFVIDKFPISRPNLTFSTLTVSNMSPEDSSIYLCSVVRGQGNYEAFFGQGTRLTVV.

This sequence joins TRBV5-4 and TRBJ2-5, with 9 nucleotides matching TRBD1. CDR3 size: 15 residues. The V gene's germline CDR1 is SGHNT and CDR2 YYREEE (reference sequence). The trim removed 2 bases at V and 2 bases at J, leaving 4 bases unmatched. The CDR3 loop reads CASSFQGQGQETQYF. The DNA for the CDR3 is TGTGCCAGCAGCTTCCAGGGACAGGGTCAAGAGACCCAGTACTTC.

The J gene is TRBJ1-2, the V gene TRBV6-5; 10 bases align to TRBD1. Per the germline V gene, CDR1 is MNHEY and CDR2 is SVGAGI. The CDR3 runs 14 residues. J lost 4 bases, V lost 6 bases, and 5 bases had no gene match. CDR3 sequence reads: CASRPDRGPYGYTF. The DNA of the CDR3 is TGTGCCAGCAGGCCTGACAGGGGGCCCTATGGCTACACCTTC.

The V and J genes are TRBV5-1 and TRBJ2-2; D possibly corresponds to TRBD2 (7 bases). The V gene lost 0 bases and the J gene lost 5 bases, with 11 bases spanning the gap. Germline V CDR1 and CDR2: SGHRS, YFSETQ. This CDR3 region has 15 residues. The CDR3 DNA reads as TGCGCCAGCAGCTTGGAACAGGGAGGGACCGGGGAGCTGTTTTTT. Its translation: CASSLEQGGTGELFF.

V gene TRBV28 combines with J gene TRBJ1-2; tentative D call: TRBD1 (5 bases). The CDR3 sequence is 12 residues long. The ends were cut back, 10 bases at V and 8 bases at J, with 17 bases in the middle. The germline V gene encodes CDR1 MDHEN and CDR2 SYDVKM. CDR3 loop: CATNQGSLGYTF. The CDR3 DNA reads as TGTGCCACCAATCAGGGATCGCTCGGCTACACCTTC.

In DNA, the CDR3 is TGTGCCAGCAGTTTATTACGAAGGTCGGGGGAAAAACTGTTTTTT. As protein: CASSLLRRSGEKLFF. This rearrangement joins TRBV27 to TRBJ1-4, with D unresolved. CDR1 MNHEY and CDR2 SMNVEV come from the germline V gene (reference sequence). The CDR3 has 15 amino acids. V was pared by 1 base and J by 8 bases, with 14 bases between.

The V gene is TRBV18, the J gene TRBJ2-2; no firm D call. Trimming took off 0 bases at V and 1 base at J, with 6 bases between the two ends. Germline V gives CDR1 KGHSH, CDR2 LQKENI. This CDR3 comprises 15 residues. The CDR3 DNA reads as TGTGCCAGCTCACCACCGTCCCAGAACACCGGGGAGCTGTTTTTT. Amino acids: CASSPPSQNTGELFF. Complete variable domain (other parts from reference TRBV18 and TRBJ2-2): NAGVMQNPRHLVRRRGQEARLRCSPMKGHSHVYWYRQLPEEGLKFMVYLQKENIIDESGMPKERFSAEFPKEGPSILRIQQVVRGDSAAYFCASSPPSQNTGELFFGEGSRLTVL.

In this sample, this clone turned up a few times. In DNA form, the CDR3 reads TGTGCCAGCAGTGGCGGGTTGGACGGGGAGCTGTTTTTT. This gives the protein CASSGGLDGELFF. The J gene is TRBJ2-2, the V gene TRBV2, with TRBD2 as a possible D gene (5 bases). Germline lookup yields CDR1 SNHLY and CDR2 FYNNEI. V gave up 4 bases and J gave up 7 bases, with 10 bases separating them. The CDR3 runs 13 residues. Full variable domain (remainder filled in from reference TRBV2 and TRBJ2-2): EPEVTQTPSHQVTQMGQEVILRCVPISNHLYFYWYRQILGQKVEFLVSFYNNEISEKSEIFDDQFSVERPDGSNFTLKIRSTKLEDSAMYFCASSGGLDGELFFGEGSRLTVL.

The CDR3 coding sequence is TGTGCCACCTCTAGATGGCCCGAATACAATGAGCAGTTCTTC. It is translated as CATSRWPEYNEQFF. This rearrangement joins TRBV3-1 (or the pseudogene TRBV3-2) to TRBJ2-1; D call uncertain. The CDR3 contains 14 residues. In germline, CDR1 is LGHDT, CDR2 YNNKEL (reference sequence). The V end was cut by 10 bases, the J end by 4 bases, with 17 bases between.